Presented here are 9 T cell receptor beta chains from one specimen sequenced in a study of cytotoxic CD8 clonotypes in ibrutinib-treated CLL. Data came from immunoSEQ multiplex PCR; TCRdb stores just in-frame clones and leaves some out. The sample has approximately 300,000 clones; just under 80% are singletons. Sequences were derived from PBMCs, sampled before ibrutinib treatment. The receptors here all came from a human donor with chronic lymphocytic leukemia.

V and J are TRBV9 and TRBJ2-7; TRBD2 matches at 7 bases. CDR1 is SGDLS, CDR2 YYNGEE, per germline. The CDR3 is 13 amino acids. Unmatched junction bases numbered 2, after V lost 1 base and J lost 4 bases. DNA of the CDR3: TGTGCCAGCAGCGTATCGGGAGGATACGAGCAGTACTTC. Encoded protein: CASSVSGGYEQYF.

J is TRBJ2-5 and V is TRBV9, with 10 bases identical to TRBD1. The CDR3 is 14 amino acids. Germline V lookup: CDR1 SGDLS, CDR2 YYNGEE. V gave up 4 bases and J gave up 5 bases; unmatched junction bases: 5. The CDR3 DNA sequence: TGTGCCAGCAGCTGGACAGGGGGTGTTGAGACCCAGTACTTC. Its translation is CASSWTGGVETQYF.

The chain has TRBV6-5 and TRBJ2-5, with a weak D call TRBD1 (6 bases). Germline values: CDR1 MNHEY, CDR2 SVGAGI. V lost 0 bases to trimming and J lost 3 bases, with 11 bases between them. CDR3 length: 15 residues. CDR3 loop: CASSYSSTGKETQYF. The CDR3 nucleotides read TGTGCCAGCAGTTACTCGAGTACAGGGAAAGAGACCCAGTACTTC.

The chain combines TRBV18 with TRBJ1-1; D remains unclear. Per the germline V gene, CDR1 is KGHSH and CDR2 is LQKENI. V shed 0 bases and J shed 7 bases, with 9 bases lying between them. This CDR3 spans 13 amino acids. DNA for the CDR3: TGTGCCAGCTCACCACCTGTCACAGATGAAGCTTTCTTT. Its translation: CASSPPVTDEAFF.

The chain combines TRBV7-2 with TRBJ1-2; 8 nucleotides match TRBD1. V shed 5 bases, J shed 6 bases, and the junction held 8 bases outside the gene matches. Germline lookup yields CDR1 SGHTA and CDR2 FQGNSA. This CDR3 is built from 14 residues. CDR3 sequence (DNA): TGTGCCAGCAGCGAAAGCGGACAGGGTGATGGCTACACCTTC. This codes for CASSESGQGDGYTF.

J is TRBJ1-2 and V is TRBV5-5; D gene unclear. CDR1 is SGHKS, CDR2 YYEKEE, per germline (reference sequence). The CDR3 totals 13 residues. V lost 9 bases and J lost 3, with 15 bases in between. CDR3: CATAQIADYGYTF. CDR3 in DNA: TGTGCCACCGCGCAAATAGCCGACTATGGCTACACCTTC.

Here the CDR3 DNA reads TGTGCCCAGACGGGACAGTACACCGGGGAGCTGTTTTTT. This gives the protein CAQTGQYTGELFF. The chain employs TRBV30 and TRBJ2-2; 7 nucleotides line up with TRBD1. Per germline, CDR1 GTSNPN and CDR2 SVGIG (reference sequence). With V trimmed by 8 bases and J by 3 bases, 6 bases remained unmatched. This CDR3 spans 13 amino acids.

The rearrangement links TRBV15 to TRBJ2-7, with 7 bases that match TRBD1. The trim removed 1 base at V and 0 bases at J, leaving 6 bases unmatched. CDR3 length equals 16 residues. Germline V gene sequence: CDR1 LNHNV, CDR2 YYDKDF (reference sequence). CDR3 sequence: CATSRGWGTDSYEQYF. In DNA, the CDR3 is TGTGCCACCAGCAGAGGGTGGGGGACAGACTCCTACGAGCAGTACTTC.

The chain couples TRBV29-1 to TRBJ1-4, with D possibly matching TRBD1 (6 bases). The CDR3 consists of 15 residues. V was cut by 5 bases and J by 3 bases, with 16 bases left in between. Germline values: CDR1 SQVTM, CDR2 ANQGSEA. CDR3 DNA: TGCAGCGTTAAAACAGGGTGGTGGTCTAATGAAAAACTGTTTTTT. As protein: CSVKTGWWSNEKLFF.